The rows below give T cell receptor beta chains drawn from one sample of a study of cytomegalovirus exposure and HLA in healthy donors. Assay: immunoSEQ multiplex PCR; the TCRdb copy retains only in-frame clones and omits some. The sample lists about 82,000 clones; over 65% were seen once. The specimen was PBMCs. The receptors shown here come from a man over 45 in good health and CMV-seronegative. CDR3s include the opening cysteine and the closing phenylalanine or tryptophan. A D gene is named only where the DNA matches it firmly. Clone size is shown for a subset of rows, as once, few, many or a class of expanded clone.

CDR3 protein: CASSLPPGQGSYEQYF; CDR3 DNA: TGTGCCAGCAGTCTTCCCCCGGGACAGGGGTCCTACGAGCAGTACTTC; clone size: -; J gene: TRBJ2-7; D gene: TRBD1; V gene: TRBV6-6
CDR3 protein: CASSQDPRPGQGSRGNTIYF; CDR3 DNA: TGCGCCAGCAGCCAAGATCCCCGGCCGGGACAGGGGTCGCGCGGAAACACCATATATTTT; clone size: once; J gene: TRBJ1-3; D gene: TRBD1; V gene: TRBV4-1
CDR3 protein: CASSQLKDRAGANVLTF; CDR3 DNA: TGTGCCAGCAGCCAACTAAAAGACAGGGCTGGGGCCAACGTCCTGACTTTC; clone size: -; J gene: TRBJ2-6; D gene: TRBD1; V gene: TRBV14
CDR3 protein: CASSKCAVLEAFF; CDR3 DNA: TGTGCCAGCAGCAAATGTGCGGTCCTAGAAGCTTTCTTT; clone size: few; J gene: TRBJ1-1; D gene: -; V gene: TRBV21-1
CDR3 protein: CASRPGAQETQYF; CDR3 DNA: TGTGCCAGCAGGCCGGGAGCTCAAGAGACCCAGTACTTC; clone size: -; J gene: TRBJ2-5; D gene: -; V gene: TRBV6-5
CDR3 protein: CASSQRSGQGRGEKLFF; CDR3 DNA: TGCGCCAGCAGCCAAAGGTCGGGACAGGGGAGGGGTGAAAAACTGTTTTTT; clone size: few; J gene: TRBJ1-4; D gene: TRBD1; V gene: TRBV4-1
CDR3 protein: CASSVREGNYGYTF; CDR3 DNA: TGTGCCAGCAGCGTTAGGGAGGGGAACTATGGCTACACCTTC; clone size: -; J gene: TRBJ1-2; D gene: -; V gene: TRBV9
CDR3 protein: CASSAPGHTDTQYF; CDR3 DNA: TGTGCCAGCAGTGCACCTGGCCACACAGATACGCAGTATTTT; clone size: -; J gene: TRBJ2-3; D gene: -; V gene: TRBV27
CDR3 protein: CASSSPFDNLHRDTQYF; CDR3 DNA: TGTGCCAGCAGCTCCCCCTTTGATAATCTACACAGAGATACGCAGTATTTT; clone size: -; J gene: TRBJ2-3; D gene: -; V gene: TRBV7-8
CDR3 protein: CASSVLPRLDGETQYF; CDR3 DNA: TGTGCCAGCAGCGTATTGCCCCGACTAGACGGGGAGACCCAGTACTTC; clone size: -; J gene: TRBJ2-5; D gene: -; V gene: TRBV9
CDR3 protein: CASSLYSGENEQFF; CDR3 DNA: TGCGCCAGCAGCTTGTACTCCGGGGAAAATGAGCAGTTCTTC; clone size: -; J gene: TRBJ2-1; D gene: -; V gene: TRBV5-1
CDR3 protein: CASSRYAGTSGDTDTQYF; CDR3 DNA: TGCGCCAGCAGCCGCTATGCCGGGACTAGCGGAGACACAGATACGCAGTATTTT; clone size: -; J gene: TRBJ2-3; D gene: TRBD2; V gene: TRBV4-1
CDR3 protein: CAWSERVHEAFF; CDR3 DNA: TGTGCCTGGAGTGAACGCGTTCACGAAGCTTTCTTT; clone size: -; J gene: TRBJ1-1; D gene: -; V gene: TRBV30
CDR3 protein: CASSSSGGPQYF; CDR3 DNA: TGTGCCAGCAGTTCTAGCGGAGGGCCCCAGTACTTC; clone size: once; J gene: TRBJ2-5; D gene: TRBD2; V gene: TRBV6-1
CDR3 protein: CASSQAGNYGYTF; CDR3 DNA: TGTGCCAGCAGCCAAGCAGGGAACTATGGCTACACCTTC; clone size: -; J gene: TRBJ1-2; D gene: -; V gene: TRBV4-2